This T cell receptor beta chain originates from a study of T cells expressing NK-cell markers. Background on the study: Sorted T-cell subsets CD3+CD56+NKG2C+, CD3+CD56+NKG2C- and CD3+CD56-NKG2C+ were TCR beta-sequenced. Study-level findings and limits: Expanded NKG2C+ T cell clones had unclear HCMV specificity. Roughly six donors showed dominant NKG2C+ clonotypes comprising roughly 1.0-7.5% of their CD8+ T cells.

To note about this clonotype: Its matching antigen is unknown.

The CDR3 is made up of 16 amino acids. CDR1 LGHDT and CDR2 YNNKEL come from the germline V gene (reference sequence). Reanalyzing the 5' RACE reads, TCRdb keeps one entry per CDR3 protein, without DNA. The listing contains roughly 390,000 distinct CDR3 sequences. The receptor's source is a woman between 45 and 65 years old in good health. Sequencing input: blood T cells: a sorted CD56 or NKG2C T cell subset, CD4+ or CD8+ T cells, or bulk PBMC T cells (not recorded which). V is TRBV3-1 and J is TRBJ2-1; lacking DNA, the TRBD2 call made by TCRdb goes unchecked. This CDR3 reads CASSPRLADLYNEQFF.